This T cell receptor (beta chain) was retrieved from a study of T cells expressing NK-cell markers (TCRdb year 2020). Background for the entire study: Three sorted T-cell subsets (CD3+CD56+NKG2C+, CD3+CD56+NKG2C- and CD3+CD56-NKG2C+) from under ten donors had their TCR beta-chain repertoires profiled. Of the eight sequenced donors, seven were found to be HCMV-seropositive and one was found to be HCMV-seronegative. Randomly selected healthy volunteers, three men and five women, were used as the eight sequenced donors. Illumina HiSeq 2000/2500, MiSeq or NextSeq was used to sequence libraries as 2 x 150 bp reads. On the study overall, not on this receptor specifically: Whether the expanded NKG2C-expressing T cell clones were specific for HCMV antigens was left unclear. In roughly 6 donors, the dominant CD3+CD56+NKG2C+ clonotypes ranked among the top 10 CD8+ clonotypes, making up roughly 1.0-8% of CD8+ T cells. Those dominant clonotypes were again the most abundant among CD3+CD56-NKG2C+ cells in a few donors, at roughly 25-65%.

A commercial ELISA kit detecting HCMV-specific IgG in serum was used to determine HCMV serostatus. Ficoll density gradient centrifugation was used to isolate peripheral blood mononuclear cells from blood. The CDR3, from cysteine to phenylalanine, totals 12 residues. No nucleotide data were recorded. CDR1 and CDR2 are read off the germline V gene as SGHRS and YFSETQ. Reads for this sample came from an Illumina HiSeq 2000. TCR beta cDNA libraries were prepared using 5'RACE template switching, which introduced a universal primer site and unique molecular identifiers. Priming for cDNA synthesis came from the TCR beta constant segment, and two successive PCR amplification steps followed. Concerning the study's data processing: MIGEC handled demultiplexing of the reads and grouping by UMI, while MiTCR was used to assemble and quantify clonotypes. To remove erroneous sequences, TCR cDNA sequences were retained only when supported by two or more reads. Downstream repertoire analysis used the tcR package, and clonotypes were matched across fractions by CDR3 nucleotide sequence plus V segment. VDJmatch was used to annotate antigen specificity against VDJdb, with one amino acid substitution allowed in CDR3. TCRdb reprocessed the reads and lists each CDR3 protein sequence as a single entry, with no DNA. The V and J calls come from TCRdb's annotation, not from the publication. The table kept for this sample lists fewer than 400,000 distinct CDR3 sequences. The top ten hold roughly 5.2% of the sample.

In the case of this clonotype: The antigen it recognizes is unknown.

The clonotype comes from a man between 18 and 69 years old in good health. This receptor chain uses TRBV5-1 and TRBJ1-1; TCRdb returns TRBD1, unconfirmable since there is no DNA. Sequencing used blood T cells: a sorted CD56 or NKG2C T cell subset, CD4+ or CD8+ T cells, or bulk PBMC T cells (not recorded which). CDR3 region: CASTRDHTEAFF.